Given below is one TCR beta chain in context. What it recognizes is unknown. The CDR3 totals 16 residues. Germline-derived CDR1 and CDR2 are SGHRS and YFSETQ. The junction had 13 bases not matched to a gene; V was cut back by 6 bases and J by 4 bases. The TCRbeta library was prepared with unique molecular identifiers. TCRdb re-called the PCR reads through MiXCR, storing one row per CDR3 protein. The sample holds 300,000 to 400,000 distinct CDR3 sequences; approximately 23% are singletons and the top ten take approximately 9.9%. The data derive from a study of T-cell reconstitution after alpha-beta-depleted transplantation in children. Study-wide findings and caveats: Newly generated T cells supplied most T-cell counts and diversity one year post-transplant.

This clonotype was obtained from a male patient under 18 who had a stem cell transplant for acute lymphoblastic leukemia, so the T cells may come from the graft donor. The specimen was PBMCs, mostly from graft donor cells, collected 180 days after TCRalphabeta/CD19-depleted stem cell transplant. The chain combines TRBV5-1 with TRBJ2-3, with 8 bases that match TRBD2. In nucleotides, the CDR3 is TGCGCCAGCACCTCTTCTGCGGGAGGAGTGGCAGATACGCAGTATTTT. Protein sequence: CASTSSAGGVADTQYF.